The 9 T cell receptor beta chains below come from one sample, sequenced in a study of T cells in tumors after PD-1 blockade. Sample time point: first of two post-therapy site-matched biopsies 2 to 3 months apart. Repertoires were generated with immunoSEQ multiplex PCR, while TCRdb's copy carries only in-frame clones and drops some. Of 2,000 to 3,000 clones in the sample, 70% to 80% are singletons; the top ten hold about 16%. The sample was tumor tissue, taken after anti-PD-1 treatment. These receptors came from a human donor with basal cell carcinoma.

CDR3 sequence: CASSARPSGGYTDTQYF. The CDR3 DNA reads as TGTGCCAGCAGTGCCCGCCCTAGCGGGGGGTACACAGATACGCAGTATTTT. The rearrangement uses TRBV27 and TRBJ2-3; 11 bases match TRBD2. The V and J ends lost 5 bases and 2 bases, in that order; junction bases with no gene match: 9. Germline CDR1 MNHEY, CDR2 SMNVEV (reference sequence). CDR3 length: 17 residues.

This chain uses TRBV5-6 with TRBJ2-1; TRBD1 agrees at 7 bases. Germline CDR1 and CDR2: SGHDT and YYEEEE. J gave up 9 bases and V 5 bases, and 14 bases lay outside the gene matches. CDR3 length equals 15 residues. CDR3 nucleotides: TGTGCCAGCAGTCTCCAGGGGGTCTTCGTTGGTGAGCAGTTCTTC. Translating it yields CASSLQGVFVGEQFF.

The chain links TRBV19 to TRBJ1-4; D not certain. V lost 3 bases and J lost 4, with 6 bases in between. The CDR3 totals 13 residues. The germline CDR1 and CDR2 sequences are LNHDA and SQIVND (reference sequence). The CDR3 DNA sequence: TGTGCCAGTAGTATGGGCAGTAATGAAAAACTGTTTTTT. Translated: CASSMGSNEKLFF.

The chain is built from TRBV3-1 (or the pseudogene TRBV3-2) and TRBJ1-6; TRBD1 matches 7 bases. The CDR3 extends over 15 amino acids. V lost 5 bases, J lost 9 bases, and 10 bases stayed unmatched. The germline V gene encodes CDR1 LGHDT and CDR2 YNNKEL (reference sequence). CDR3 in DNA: TGTGCCAGCAGCGGACGACAGGGAATATCTTCACCCCTCCACTTT. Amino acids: CASSGRQGISSPLHF.

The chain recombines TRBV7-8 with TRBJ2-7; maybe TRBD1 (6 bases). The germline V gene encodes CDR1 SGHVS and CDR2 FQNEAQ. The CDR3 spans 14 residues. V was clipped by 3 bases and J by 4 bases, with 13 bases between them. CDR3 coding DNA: TGTGCCAGCAGCTTGGGGGCTTCGTCTTACGAGCAGTACTTC. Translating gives CASSLGASSYEQYF.

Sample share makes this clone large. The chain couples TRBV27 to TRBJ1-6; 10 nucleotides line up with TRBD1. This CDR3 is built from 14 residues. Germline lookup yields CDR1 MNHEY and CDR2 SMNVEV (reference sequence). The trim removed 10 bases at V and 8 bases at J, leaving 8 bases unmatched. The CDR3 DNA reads TGTGCCACGAACCGGGACAGGGGCGATTCACCCCTCCACTTT. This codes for CATNRDRGDSPLHF.

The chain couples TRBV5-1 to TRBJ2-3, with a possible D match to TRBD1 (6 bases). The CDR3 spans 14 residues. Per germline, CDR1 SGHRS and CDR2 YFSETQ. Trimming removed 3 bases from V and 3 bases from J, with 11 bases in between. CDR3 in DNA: TGCGCCAGCAGCTGGGAACAGGGAACAGATACGCAGTATTTT. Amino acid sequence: CASSWEQGTDTQYF.

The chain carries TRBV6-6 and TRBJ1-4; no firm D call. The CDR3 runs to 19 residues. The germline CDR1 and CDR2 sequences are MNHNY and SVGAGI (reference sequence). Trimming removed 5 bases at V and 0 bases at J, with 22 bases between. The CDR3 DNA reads TGTGCCAGCAGTCCCGGACGGAAGGGCGGGTCAACAACTAATGAAAAACTGTTTTTT. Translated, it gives CASSPGRKGGSTTNEKLFF.

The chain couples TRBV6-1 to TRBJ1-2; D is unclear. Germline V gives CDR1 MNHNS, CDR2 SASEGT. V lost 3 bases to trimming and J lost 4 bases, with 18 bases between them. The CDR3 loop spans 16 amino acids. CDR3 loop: CASSENSAVVSYGYTF. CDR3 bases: TGTGCCAGCAGTGAGAATTCGGCAGTCGTCTCCTATGGCTACACCTTC.